These 27 T cell receptor beta chains were sequenced from one sample in a study of cytomegalovirus exposure and HLA in healthy donors. A multiplex PCR was run with 60 Vbeta primers and 13 Jbeta primers. Measured with immunoSEQ multiplex PCR; TCRdb has only the in-frame clones, and not every one. The data contain under 150,000 clones, roughly four fifths of them singletons. Material: PBMCs. These receptors all stem from a woman aged 25 to 39 in good health and CMV-seropositive.

This clone appeared a single time. The chain carries TRBV27 and TRBJ1-6; perhaps TRBD1 as D (6 bases). V was pared by 2 bases and J by 6 bases, with 11 bases between. This CDR3 spans 15 amino acids. Per germline, CDR1 MNHEY and CDR2 SMNVEV (reference sequence). The CDR3 DNA reads TGTGCCAGCAGTTTAGGGGGGGCCTCTAATTCACCCCTCCACTTT. The encoded protein is CASSLGGASNSPLHF.

The chain carries TRBV12-5 and TRBJ1-5; no clear D. The CDR3 runs to 14 residues. Germline V gives CDR1 LGHNT, CDR2 FRNRAP. Trimming shortened V by 1 base and J by 1 base, and 5 bases separated the two germline ends. This CDR3 is CASGLAGSNQPQHF. For the CDR3, the DNA is TGTGCTAGTGGTTTGGCGGGGAGCAATCAGCCCCAGCATTTT.

The chain uses TRBV25-1 and TRBJ1-1, with TRBD1 matching over 10 bases. This CDR3 contains 15 residues. Germline loops: CDR1 MGHDK, CDR2 SYGVNS. The J segment lost 1 base and the V segment lost 4 bases, leaving 3 bases of the junction unmatched. The CDR3 reads CASSVRDRGNTEAFF. Written as DNA, the CDR3 is TGTGCCAGCAGTGTGCGGGACAGGGGGAACACTGAAGCTTTCTTT.

This chain connects TRBV15 to TRBJ2-1, with TRBD2 matching over 8 bases. The V gene's germline CDR1 is LNHNV and CDR2 YYDKDF (reference sequence). The junction had 4 bases not matched to a gene; V was cut back by 0 bases and J by 6 bases. This CDR3 is built from 15 residues. The CDR3 region is CATSRDYSGGNEQFF. CDR3 sequence (DNA): TGTGCCACCAGCAGAGATTACAGCGGGGGCAATGAGCAGTTCTTC.

The chain links TRBV28 to TRBJ1-1; D unresolved. Per the germline V gene, CDR1 is MDHEN and CDR2 is SYDVKM. V was shortened by 0 bases and J by 4 bases, with 9 bases between the two germline ends. The CDR3 totals 14 residues. CDR3 region: CASSLWEFPTEAFF. CDR3 sequence (DNA): TGTGCCAGCAGTTTATGGGAGTTTCCCACTGAAGCTTTCTTT.

The DNA of the CDR3 is TGTGCCAGCAGCCAAGTTGACAGGGGGCCGGCTGAAGCTTTCTTT. It specifies CASSQVDRGPAEAFF. The gene calls are TRBV14 and TRBJ1-1; 10 bases are a match to TRBD1. Trimming at V came to 1 base and at J to 6 bases, leaving 5 bases not matched to a gene. Germline CDR1 SGHDN, CDR2 FVKESK. This CDR3 spans 15 amino acids. Full variable domain (outside the CDR3, taken from reference TRBV14 and TRBJ1-1): EAGVTQFPSHSVIEKGQTVTLRCDPISGHDNLYWYRRVMGKEIKFLLHFVKESKQDESGMPNNRFLAERTGGTYSTLKVQPAELEDSGVYFCASSQVDRGPAEAFFGQGTRLTVV.

The chain joins TRBV28 to TRBJ1-1; 9 nucleotides agree with TRBD1. The CDR3 has 12 residues. Germline CDR1 MDHEN, CDR2 SYDVKM. V was clipped by 7 bases and J by 10 bases; unmatched bases: 7. CDR3 nucleotides: TGTGCCAGCACGCGGGGACAGGGTGGAGCTTTCTTT. This gives the protein CASTRGQGGAFF.

The chain is built from TRBV6-5 and TRBJ1-2, with 10 bases aligning to TRBD1. V was clipped by 4 bases and J by 4 bases; unmatched bases: 6. Germline CDR1 and CDR2: MNHEY and SVGAGI. This CDR3 comprises 15 residues. For the CDR3, the DNA is TGTGCCAGCAGTTTCGTGGACAGGGGGTTCTATGGCTACACCTTC. This codes for CASSFVDRGFYGYTF.

This clone has only one observation. The gene calls are TRBV19 and TRBJ1-3; D is uncertain. V was cut by 1 base and J by 1 base, with 5 bases left in between. Germline CDR1 and CDR2: LNHDA and SQIVND (reference sequence). The CDR3 consists of 14 residues. As DNA, the CDR3 is TGTGCCAGTAGTATAGGCGAGTCTGGAAACACCATATATTTT. Residues: CASSIGESGNTIYF. Looking up the rest from reference TRBV19 and TRBJ1-3 gives the full variable domain: DGGITQSPKYLFRKEGQNVTLSCEQNLNHDAMYWYRQDPGQGLRLIYYSQIVNDFQKGDIAEGYSVSREKKESFPLTVTSAQKNPTAFYLCASSIGESGNTIYFGEGSWLTVV.

The chain links TRBV5-1 to TRBJ2-2; 8 bases agree with TRBD2. This CDR3 contains 17 residues. V dropped 0 bases and J dropped 3; count of bases not matched to a gene: 7. Germline V gene sequence: CDR1 SGHRS, CDR2 YFSETQ. The CDR3 nucleotides read TGCGCCAGCAGCTTGGCTCCAGCGGGGGCCTACACCGGGGAGCTGTTTTTT. It codes for CASSLAPAGAYTGELFF.

A single count supports this clone. The chain combines TRBV5-1 with TRBJ2-7, with 12 positions matching TRBD1. J lost 13 bases, V lost 4 bases, and 15 bases had no gene match. Germline lookup yields CDR1 SGHRS and CDR2 YFSETQ. The CDR3 runs to 15 residues. CDR3: CASSGTPGQGADLYF. For the CDR3, the DNA is TGCGCCAGCAGCGGAACGCCGGGACAGGGGGCCGACCTTTACTTC.

This clone has just one count. The chain employs TRBV7-9 and TRBJ2-3; 12 nucleotides match TRBD2. The CDR3 is 15 amino acids. V dropped 2 bases and J dropped 9; count of bases not matched to a gene: 6. The germline CDR1 and CDR2 sequences are SEHNR and FQNEAQ (reference sequence). The CDR3 DNA reads as TGTGCCAGCAGCTTAAGGCGACTAGCGGGGGAGACGCAGTATTTT. Translated: CASSLRRLAGETQYF.

The CDR3 sequence: CASSFQGTFEQYF. For the CDR3, the DNA is TGTGCCAGCAGTTTTCAGGGGACCTTCGAGCAGTACTTC. The genes are TRBV27 and TRBJ2-7, with D perhaps matching TRBD1 (6 bases). Germline values: CDR1 MNHEY, CDR2 SMNVEV (reference sequence). The CDR3 has 13 amino acids. Trimming took 3 bases from V and 6 from J, leaving 12 bases between them.

CDR3 sequence: CASETGSSYEQYF. CDR3 in DNA: TGTGCCAGCGAGACAGGGTCCTCCTACGAGCAGTACTTC. The chain carries TRBV28 and TRBJ2-7, with 7 bases that match TRBD1. Germline V CDR1 and CDR2: MDHEN, SYDVKM. Trimming removed 8 bases from V and 0 bases from J; junction bases left unmatched: 4. There are 13 residues in the CDR3.

V gene TRBV4-3 combines with J gene TRBJ1-2; D is ambiguous. Germline lookup yields CDR1 LGHNA and CDR2 YSLEER. The CDR3 totals 15 residues. The V end was cut by 4 bases, the J end by 4 bases, with 16 bases between. This chain's CDR3 is CASSRDGSHSYGYTF. The CDR3 DNA reads TGCGCCAGCAGCCGAGACGGTTCTCACTCCTATGGCTACACCTTC.

This chain uses TRBV4-2 with TRBJ2-2; D is perhaps TRBD2 (5 bases). The CDR3 is 17 amino acids. V was trimmed by 1 base and J by 1 base, leaving 13 bases between them. CDR1 and CDR2 (germline): LGHNA, YNFKEQ. CDR3 region: CASSQAGRGGNTGELFF. In DNA form, the CDR3 reads TGTGCCAGCAGCCAAGCTGGGAGAGGAGGGAACACCGGGGAGCTGTTTTTT.

In its sample, this clone was seen a few times. The CDR3 sequence is CASSQERARPTEAFF. CDR3 nucleotide sequence: TGCGCCAGCAGCCAAGAGCGGGCACGACCGACTGAAGCTTTCTTT. The chain combines TRBV4-1 with TRBJ1-1, with D uncertain. The CDR3 spans 15 residues. Germline lookup yields CDR1 MGHRA and CDR2 YSYEKL. V was trimmed by 0 bases and J by 5 bases, leaving 13 bases between them.

This clone showed up just once. The CDR3 region is CASSLKSHHEQYF. Here the CDR3 DNA reads TGTGCCAGTAGTCTAAAGTCCCATCACGAGCAGTACTTC. This sequence joins TRBV19 and TRBJ2-7, with D uncertain. V dropped 5 bases and J dropped 5 bases, with 13 bases sitting between them. Germline CDR1 is LNHDA and CDR2 is SQIVND (reference sequence). This CDR3 contains 13 residues.

This chain connects TRBV5-1 to TRBJ2-5, with D possibly being TRBD2 (6 bases). The germline gives CDR1 SGHRS, CDR2 YFSETQ. V was cut by 2 bases and J by 3 bases, with 14 bases left in between. The CDR3 spans 15 residues. CDR3 sequence (DNA): TGCGCCAGCAGCTTTGGCGGGGCTAGCGAAGAGACCCAGTACTTC. Its protein product is CASSFGGASEETQYF.

The CDR3 DNA reads TGCGCCAGCAGCGGGCCCTCTGGGGCCAACGTCCTGACTTTC. This gives the protein CASSGPSGANVLTF. The rearrangement joins TRBV5-1 to TRBJ2-6; D call uncertain. V lost 4 bases and J 0 bases, leaving 5 bases between the germline ends. The CDR3 consists of 14 residues. Germline values: CDR1 SGHRS, CDR2 YFSETQ. The variable domain in full, with the rest retrieved from reference TRBV5-1 and TRBJ2-6, is KAGVTQTPRYLIKTRGQQVTLSCSPISGHRSVSWYQQTPGQGLQFLFEYFSETQRNKGNFPGRFSGRQFSNSRSEMNVSTLELGDSALYLCASSGPSGANVLTFGAGSRLTVL.

The chain employs TRBV7-2 and TRBJ2-7, with a tentative D call TRBD1 (6 bases). The V gene lost 4 bases and the J gene lost 9 bases, with 22 bases spanning the gap. Looked up from germline, CDR1 is SGHTA and CDR2 is FQGNSA. CDR3 size: 15 residues. The CDR3 nucleotides are TGTGCCAGCAGCTCTCCTGGGCAGGGGCCCGACGGGCAGTACTTC. It codes for CASSSPGQGPDGQYF.

The chain employs TRBV4-1 and TRBJ1-1; possibly TRBD1 for D (6 bases). Germline V CDR1 and CDR2: MGHRA, YSYEKL. With 0 bases removed from V and 0 bases from J, the gap between germline ends came to 8 bases. This CDR3 region has 15 residues. The CDR3, as DNA: TGCGCCAGCAGCCAAGACCAGGGGCTGAACACTGAAGCTTTCTTT. This encodes CASSQDQGLNTEAFF.

This clone was detected only a few times. This chain connects TRBV19 to TRBJ1-1; D is unclear. CDR1 LNHDA and CDR2 SQIVND come from the germline V gene (reference sequence). CDR3 length: 13 amino acids. V was pared by 2 bases and J by 1 base, with 5 bases between. CDR3 in DNA: TGTGCCAGTAGTATATTCGGGAACACTGAAGCTTTCTTT. Translated, it gives CASSIFGNTEAFF.

The V call is TRBV18, the J call TRBJ2-3; 8 bases match TRBD2. V lost 0 bases and J lost 4; bases outside the gene matches: 6. Germline lookup yields CDR1 KGHSH and CDR2 LQKENI. CDR3 length: 16 amino acids. This chain's CDR3 is CASSPPAGGAADTQYF. Written as DNA, the CDR3 is TGTGCCAGCTCACCACCTGCCGGGGGGGCCGCAGATACGCAGTATTTT.

V is TRBV7-6 and J is TRBJ2-7; TRBD2 might be the D (6 bases). Germline V CDR1 and CDR2: SGHVS, FNYEAQ. This CDR3 is 16 amino acids long. The V gene lost 5 bases and the J gene lost 3 bases, with 20 bases spanning the gap. For the CDR3, the DNA is TGTGCCAGCAGCCCTAGGAGGGCGGGGCCCGACTACGAGCAGTACTTC. This encodes CASSPRRAGPDYEQYF.

The V gene is TRBV6-6, the J gene TRBJ1-1; D ambiguous. CDR1 is MNHNY and CDR2 is SVGAGI in the germline V gene (reference sequence). The CDR3 spans 11 residues. V gave up 2 bases and J gave up 8 bases, with 6 bases separating them. The CDR3 loop is CASSYGREAFF. For the CDR3, the DNA is TGTGCCAGCAGTTACGGGAGAGAAGCTTTCTTT.

This sequence joins TRBV14 and TRBJ2-5; 10 bases map to TRBD2. This CDR3 contains 15 residues. Per the germline V gene, CDR1 is SGHDN and CDR2 is FVKESK. The J segment lost 5 bases and the V segment lost 3 bases, leaving 6 bases of the junction unmatched. The CDR3 loop reads CASSQGGLARETQYF. The DNA for the CDR3 is TGTGCCAGCAGCCAGGGGGGACTAGCGAGGGAGACCCAGTACTTC.